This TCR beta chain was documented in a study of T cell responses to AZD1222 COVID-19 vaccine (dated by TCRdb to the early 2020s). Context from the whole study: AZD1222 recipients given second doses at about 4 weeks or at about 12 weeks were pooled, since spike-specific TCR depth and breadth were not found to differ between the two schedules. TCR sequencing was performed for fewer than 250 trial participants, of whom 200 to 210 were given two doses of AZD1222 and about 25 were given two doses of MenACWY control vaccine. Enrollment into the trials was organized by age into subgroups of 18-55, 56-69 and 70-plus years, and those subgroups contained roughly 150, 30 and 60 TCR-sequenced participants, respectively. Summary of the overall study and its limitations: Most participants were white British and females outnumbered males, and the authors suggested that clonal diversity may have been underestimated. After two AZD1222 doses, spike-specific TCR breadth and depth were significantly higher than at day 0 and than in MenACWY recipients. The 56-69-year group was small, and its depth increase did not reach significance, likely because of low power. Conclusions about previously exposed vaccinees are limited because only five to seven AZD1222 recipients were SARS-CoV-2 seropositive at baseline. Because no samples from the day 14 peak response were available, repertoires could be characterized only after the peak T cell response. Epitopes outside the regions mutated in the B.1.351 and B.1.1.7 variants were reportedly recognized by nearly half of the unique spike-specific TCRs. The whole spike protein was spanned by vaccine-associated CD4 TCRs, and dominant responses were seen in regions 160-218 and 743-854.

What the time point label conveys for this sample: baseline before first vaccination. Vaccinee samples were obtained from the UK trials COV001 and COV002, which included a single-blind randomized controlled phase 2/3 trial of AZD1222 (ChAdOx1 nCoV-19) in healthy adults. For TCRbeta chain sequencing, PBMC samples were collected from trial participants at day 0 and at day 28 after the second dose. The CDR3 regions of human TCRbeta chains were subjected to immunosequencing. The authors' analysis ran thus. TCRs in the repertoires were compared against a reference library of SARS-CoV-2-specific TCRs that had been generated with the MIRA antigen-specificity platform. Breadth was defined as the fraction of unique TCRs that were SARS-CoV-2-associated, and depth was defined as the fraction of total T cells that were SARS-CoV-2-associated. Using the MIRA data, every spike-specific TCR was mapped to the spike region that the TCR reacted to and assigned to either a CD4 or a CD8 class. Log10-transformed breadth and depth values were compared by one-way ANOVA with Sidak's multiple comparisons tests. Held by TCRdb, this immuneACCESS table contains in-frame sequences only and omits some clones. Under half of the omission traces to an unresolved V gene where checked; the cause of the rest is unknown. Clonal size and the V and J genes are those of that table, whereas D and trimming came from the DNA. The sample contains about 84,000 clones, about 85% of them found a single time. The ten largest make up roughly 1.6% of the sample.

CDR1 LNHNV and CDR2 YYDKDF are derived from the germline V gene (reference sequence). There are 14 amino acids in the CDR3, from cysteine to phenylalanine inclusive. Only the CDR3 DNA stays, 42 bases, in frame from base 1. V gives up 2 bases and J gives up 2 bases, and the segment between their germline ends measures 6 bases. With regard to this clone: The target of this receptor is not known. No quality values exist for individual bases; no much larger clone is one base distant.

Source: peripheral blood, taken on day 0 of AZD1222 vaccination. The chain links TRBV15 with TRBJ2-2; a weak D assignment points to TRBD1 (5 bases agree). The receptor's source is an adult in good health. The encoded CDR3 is CATSRQGNTGELFF. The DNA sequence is TGTGCCACCAGCAGACAGGGAAACACCGGGGAGCTGTTTTTT.